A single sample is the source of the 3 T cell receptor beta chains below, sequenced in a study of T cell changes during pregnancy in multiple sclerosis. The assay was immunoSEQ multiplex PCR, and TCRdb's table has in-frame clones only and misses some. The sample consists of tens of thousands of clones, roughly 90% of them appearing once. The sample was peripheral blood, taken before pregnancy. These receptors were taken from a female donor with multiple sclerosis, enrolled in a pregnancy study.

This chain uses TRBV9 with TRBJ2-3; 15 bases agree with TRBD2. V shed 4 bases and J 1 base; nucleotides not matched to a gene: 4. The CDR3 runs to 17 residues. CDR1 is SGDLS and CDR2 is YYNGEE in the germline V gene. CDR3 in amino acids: CASSIGLAGGGTDTQYF. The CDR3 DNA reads TGTGCCAGCAGCATAGGACTAGCGGGAGGGGGCACAGATACGCAGTATTTT.

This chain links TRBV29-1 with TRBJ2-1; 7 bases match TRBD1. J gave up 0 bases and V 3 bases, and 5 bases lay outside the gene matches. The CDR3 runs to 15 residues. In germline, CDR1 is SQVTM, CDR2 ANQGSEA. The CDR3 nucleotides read TGCAGCGTTGAGGGACAGACGAGCTCCTACAATGAGCAGTTCTTC. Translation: CSVEGQTSSYNEQFF.

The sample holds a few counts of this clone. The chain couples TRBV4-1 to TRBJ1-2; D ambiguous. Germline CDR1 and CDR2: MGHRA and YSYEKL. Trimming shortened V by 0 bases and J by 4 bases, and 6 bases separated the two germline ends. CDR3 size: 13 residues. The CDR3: CASSQDTAYGYTF. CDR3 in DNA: TGCGCCAGCAGCCAAGATACAGCCTATGGCTACACCTTC.